Here is one TCR beta chain with its context. Its target is not known. This CDR3 spans 19 amino acids. V lost 8 bases to trimming and J lost 0 bases; unmatched junction nucleotides: 17. CDR1 and CDR2 from the germline V gene are ENHRY and SYGVKD. Clones were sequenced by immunoSEQ multiplex PCR, and TCRdb holds only the in-frame ones, with some missing. The sample has some 120,000 clones, 90% to 95% seen once; the top ten hold around 0.025%. The data derive from a study of human thymus T cells. Study-level points and caveats: Thymic TCR repertoires of unrelated people reportedly overlapped highly. Thymic and blood repertoires seemed to favor certain V and J genes.

The thymus was resected at corrective cardiac surgery. The V gene is TRBV10-3, the J gene TRBJ2-2; 8 nucleotides match TRBD1. Sequenced material: thymus tissue. The sequence was obtained from a boy under two years old with a congenital heart defect but otherwise immunologically healthy. The CDR3 sequence: CAIGDSSGTGTSNTGELFF. The CDR3 nucleotides are TGTGCCATCGGGGACTCATCCGGGACAGGCACCTCGAACACCGGGGAGCTGTTTTTT.